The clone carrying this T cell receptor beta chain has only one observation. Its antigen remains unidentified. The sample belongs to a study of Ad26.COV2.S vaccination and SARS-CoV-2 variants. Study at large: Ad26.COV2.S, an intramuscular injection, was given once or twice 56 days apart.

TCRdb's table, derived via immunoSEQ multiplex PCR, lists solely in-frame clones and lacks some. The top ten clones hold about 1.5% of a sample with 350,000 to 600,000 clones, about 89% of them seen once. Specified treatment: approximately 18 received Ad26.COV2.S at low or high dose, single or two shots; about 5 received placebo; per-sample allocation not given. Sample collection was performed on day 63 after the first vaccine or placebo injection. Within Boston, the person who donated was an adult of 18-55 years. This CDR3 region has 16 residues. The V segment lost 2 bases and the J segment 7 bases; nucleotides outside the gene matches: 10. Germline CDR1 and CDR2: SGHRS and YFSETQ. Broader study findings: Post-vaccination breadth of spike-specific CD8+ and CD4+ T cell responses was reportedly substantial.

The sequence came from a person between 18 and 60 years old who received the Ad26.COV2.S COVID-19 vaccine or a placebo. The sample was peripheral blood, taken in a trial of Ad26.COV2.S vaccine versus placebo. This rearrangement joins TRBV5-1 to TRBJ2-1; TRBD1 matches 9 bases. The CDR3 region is CASSFDKDRGGNEQFF. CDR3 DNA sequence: TGCGCCAGCAGCTTCGACAAGGACAGGGGAGGGAATGAGCAGTTCTTC.